This T cell receptor (beta chain) came from a study of shared clonotypes between healthy human individuals. About this clone: The antigen is unknown.

Findings and limits, study-wide: Generation probabilities of non-shared clonotypes were lower (relative to those shared by all four donors).

The length of the CDR3 is 14 residues. In germline, CDR1 is ENHRY, CDR2 SYGVKD. With 4 bases clipped from V and 7 bases from J, the junction kept 8 bases outside the gene matches. Caucasian adults residing in Nashville, Tennessee made up all the donors. The repertoire was sequenced with immunoSEQ multiplex PCR; TCRdb's copy has only in-frame clones and lacks some. This sample yields millions of clones, of which approximately 92% are seen a single time; 0.14% belongs to the top ten. This sequence originates from a young man in good health. The chain employs TRBV10-3 and TRBJ2-7, with TRBD1 identical over 9 bases. The sequenced sample was naive CD4+ T cells sorted from blood. Noted subset: CD45RA+ positively selected. The CDR3: CAISVDRGVREQYF. The CDR3 DNA reads TGTGCCATCAGTGTTGACAGGGGGGTGCGAGAGCAGTACTTC.